This T cell receptor (beta chain) was sequenced for a study of metastatic and nonmetastatic thyroid tumors. Study in general: Samples came from malignant and benign thyroid patients, and repertoires were compared across blood and tumor or nodule tissue.

Authors' methods: The study's classifier, a distant-metastasis tool for papillary thyroid cancer, was built using CDR3 differences across clinicopathological groups. From the PCR reads, TCRdb re-called clones with MiXCR. Clone size and V and J calls follow TCRdb, not the original study. The table lists about 89,000 clones, roughly an eighth of them singletons. Study-wide findings and caveats: The reported finding was significantly higher TCR beta diversity in malignant thyroid tumors relative to benign nodules, in blood and tumor.

Treatment of any kind had been given to no patient before thyroid surgery. This clone was found many times. Its antigen is undetermined. Other DNA sequences in this specimen translate into the identical CDR3. Germline values: CDR1 KGHDR, CDR2 SFDVKD. The J segment lost 2 bases and the V segment lost 3 bases, leaving 4 bases of the junction unmatched. The CDR3 runs 15 residues. This TCR was sampled from a female donor with papillary thyroid cancer or a benign thyroid nodule (not recorded which). Some clones in this sample may be carry-over from other donors' samples. V and J are TRBV24-1 and TRBJ2-5; 8 bases are shared with TRBD2. What was sequenced was tumor tissue. The CDR3 sequence: CATSDRSGGQETQYF. In DNA form, the CDR3 reads TGTGCCACCAGTGATCGGAGCGGGGGTCAAGAGACCCAGTACTTC.